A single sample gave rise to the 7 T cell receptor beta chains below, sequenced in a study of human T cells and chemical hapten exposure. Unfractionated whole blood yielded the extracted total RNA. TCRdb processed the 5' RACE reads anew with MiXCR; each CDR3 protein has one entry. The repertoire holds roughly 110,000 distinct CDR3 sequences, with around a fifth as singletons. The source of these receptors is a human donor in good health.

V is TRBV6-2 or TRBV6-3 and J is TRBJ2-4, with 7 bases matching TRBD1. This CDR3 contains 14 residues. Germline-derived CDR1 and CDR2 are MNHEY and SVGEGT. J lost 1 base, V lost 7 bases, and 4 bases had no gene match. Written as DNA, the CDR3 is TGTGCCAGCACCCAGACAGGGGCCAAAAACATTCAGTACTTC. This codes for CASTQTGAKNIQYF.

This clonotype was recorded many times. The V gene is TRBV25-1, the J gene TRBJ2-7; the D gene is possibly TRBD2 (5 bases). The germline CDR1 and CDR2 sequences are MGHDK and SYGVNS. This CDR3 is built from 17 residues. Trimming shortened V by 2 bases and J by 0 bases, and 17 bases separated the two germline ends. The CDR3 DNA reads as TGTGCCAGCAGTGAAAAAGTGAGCGGAACGATCTCCTACGAGCAGTACTTC. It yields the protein CASSEKVSGTISYEQYF.

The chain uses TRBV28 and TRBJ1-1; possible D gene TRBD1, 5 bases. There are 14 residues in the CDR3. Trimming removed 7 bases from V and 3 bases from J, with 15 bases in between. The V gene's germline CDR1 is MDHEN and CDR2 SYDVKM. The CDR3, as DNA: TGTGCCAGCACCCCCGGGGCGGGGTACACTGAAGCTTTCTTT. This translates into CASTPGAGYTEAFF. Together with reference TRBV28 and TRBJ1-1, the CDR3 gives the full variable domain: DVKVTQSSRYLVKRTGEKVFLECVQDMDHENMFWYRQDPGLGLRLIYFSYDVKMKEKGDIPEGYSVSREKKERFSLILESASTNQTSMYLCASTPGAGYTEAFFGQGTRLTVV.

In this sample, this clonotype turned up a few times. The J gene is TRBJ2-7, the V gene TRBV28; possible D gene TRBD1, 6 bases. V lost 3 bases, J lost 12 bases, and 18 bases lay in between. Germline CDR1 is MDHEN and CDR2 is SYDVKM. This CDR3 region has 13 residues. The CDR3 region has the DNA TGTGCCAGCAGTTTTCTCCCAGAGGGACACTTGTACTTC. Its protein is CASSFLPEGHLYF.

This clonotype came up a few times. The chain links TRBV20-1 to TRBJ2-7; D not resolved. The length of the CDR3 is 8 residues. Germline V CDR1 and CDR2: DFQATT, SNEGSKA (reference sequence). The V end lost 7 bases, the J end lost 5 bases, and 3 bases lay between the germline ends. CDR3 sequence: CSGDEQYF. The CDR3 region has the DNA TGCAGTGGGGACGAGCAGTACTTC.

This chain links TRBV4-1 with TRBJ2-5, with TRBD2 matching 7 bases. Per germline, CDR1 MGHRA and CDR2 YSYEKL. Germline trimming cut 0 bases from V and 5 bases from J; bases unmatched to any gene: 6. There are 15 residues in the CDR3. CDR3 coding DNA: TGCGCCAGCAGCCAAGATCCGAGACTAGCCGAGACCCAGTACTTC. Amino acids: CASSQDPRLAETQYF.

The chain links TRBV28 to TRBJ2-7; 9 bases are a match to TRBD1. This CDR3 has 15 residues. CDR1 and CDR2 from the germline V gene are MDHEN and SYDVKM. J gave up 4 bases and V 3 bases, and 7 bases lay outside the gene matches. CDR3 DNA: TGTGCCAGCAGTTTCGGGACAGGGATGGGGTACGAGCAGTACTTC. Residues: CASSFGTGMGYEQYF.